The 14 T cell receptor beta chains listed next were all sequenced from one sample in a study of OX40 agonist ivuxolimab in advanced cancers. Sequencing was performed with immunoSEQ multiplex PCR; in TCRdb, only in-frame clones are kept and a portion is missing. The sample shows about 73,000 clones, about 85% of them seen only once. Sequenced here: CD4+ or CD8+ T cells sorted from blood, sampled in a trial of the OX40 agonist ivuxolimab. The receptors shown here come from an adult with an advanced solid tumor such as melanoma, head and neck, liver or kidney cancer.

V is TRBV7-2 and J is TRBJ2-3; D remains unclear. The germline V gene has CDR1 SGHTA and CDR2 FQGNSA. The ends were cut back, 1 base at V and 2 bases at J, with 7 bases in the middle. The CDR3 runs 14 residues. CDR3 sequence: CASSLGPLTDTQYF. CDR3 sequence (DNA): TGTGCCAGCAGCTTAGGGCCACTCACAGATACGCAGTATTTT.

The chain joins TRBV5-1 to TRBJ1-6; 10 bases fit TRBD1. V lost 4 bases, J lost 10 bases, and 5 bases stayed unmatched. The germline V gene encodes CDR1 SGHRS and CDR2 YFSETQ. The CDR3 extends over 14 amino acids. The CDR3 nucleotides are TGCGCCAGCAGCACCCGGACAGGGGGGTCACCCCTCCACTTT. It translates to CASSTRTGGSPLHF.

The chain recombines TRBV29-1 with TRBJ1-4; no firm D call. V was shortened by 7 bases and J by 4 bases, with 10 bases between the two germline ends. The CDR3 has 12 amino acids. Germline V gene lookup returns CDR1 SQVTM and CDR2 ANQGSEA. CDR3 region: CSAQRYNEKLFF. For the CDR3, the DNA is TGCAGCGCCCAGCGATATAATGAAAAACTGTTTTTT.

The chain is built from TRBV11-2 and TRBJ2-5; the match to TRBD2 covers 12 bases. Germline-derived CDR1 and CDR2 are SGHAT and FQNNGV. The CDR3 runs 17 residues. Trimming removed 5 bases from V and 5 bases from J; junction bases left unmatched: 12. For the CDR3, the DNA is TGTGCCAGCAGCACCGGACTAGCGGGGAGTTTTCGGGAGACCCAGTACTTC. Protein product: CASSTGLAGSFRETQYF.

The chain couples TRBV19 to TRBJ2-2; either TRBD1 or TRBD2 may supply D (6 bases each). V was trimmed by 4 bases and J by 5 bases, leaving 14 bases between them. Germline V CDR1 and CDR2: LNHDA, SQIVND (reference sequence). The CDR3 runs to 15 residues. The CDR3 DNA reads TGTGCCAGTAGTAGGAGGGGGGTTGATACCGGGGAGCTGTTTTTT. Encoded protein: CASSRRGVDTGELFF.

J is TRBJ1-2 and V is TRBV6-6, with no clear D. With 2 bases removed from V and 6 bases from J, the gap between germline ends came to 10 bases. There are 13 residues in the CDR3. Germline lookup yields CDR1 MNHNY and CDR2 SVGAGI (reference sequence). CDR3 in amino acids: CASSYGNLNGYTF. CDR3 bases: TGTGCCAGCAGTTACGGGAATCTAAATGGCTACACCTTC.

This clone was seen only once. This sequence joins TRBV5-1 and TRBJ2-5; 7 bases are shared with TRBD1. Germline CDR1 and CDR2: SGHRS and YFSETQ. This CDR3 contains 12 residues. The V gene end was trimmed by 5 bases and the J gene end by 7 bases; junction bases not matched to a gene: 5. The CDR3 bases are TGCGCCAGCAGGGGAGACAGGGCGACCCAGTACTTC. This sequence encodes CASRGDRATQYF.

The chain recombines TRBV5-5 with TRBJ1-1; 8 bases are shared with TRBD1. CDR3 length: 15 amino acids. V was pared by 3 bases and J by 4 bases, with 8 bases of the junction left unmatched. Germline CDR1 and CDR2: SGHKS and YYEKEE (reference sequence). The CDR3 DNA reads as TGTGCCAGCAGCTCGACAGGGGATTTGGGCACTGAAGCTTTCTTT. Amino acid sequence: CASSSTGDLGTEAFF.

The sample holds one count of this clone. In nucleotides, the CDR3 is TGCGCCAGCAGCCAGCTTAGTGCAGGGGAGACCCAGTACTTC. Translation: CASSQLSAGETQYF. This chain links TRBV4-1 with TRBJ2-5; TRBD1 is a possible D gene (5 bases). Germline V CDR1 and CDR2: MGHRA, YSYEKL. The CDR3 length is 14 residues. With 3 bases removed from V and 5 bases from J, the gap between germline ends came to 13 bases.

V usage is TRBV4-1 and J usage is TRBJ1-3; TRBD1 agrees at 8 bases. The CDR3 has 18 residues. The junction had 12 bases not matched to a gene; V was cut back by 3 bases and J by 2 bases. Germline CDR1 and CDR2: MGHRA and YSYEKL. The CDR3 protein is CASSHPRGRGPPGNTIYF. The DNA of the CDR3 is TGCGCCAGCAGCCACCCGCGCGGCAGGGGGCCTCCTGGAAACACCATATATTTT.

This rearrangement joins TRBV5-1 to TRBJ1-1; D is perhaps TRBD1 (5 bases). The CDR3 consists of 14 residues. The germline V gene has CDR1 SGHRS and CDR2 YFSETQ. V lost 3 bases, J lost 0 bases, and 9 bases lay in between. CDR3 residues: CASSSTAMNTEAFF. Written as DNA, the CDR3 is TGCGCCAGCAGCTCGACAGCAATGAACACTGAAGCTTTCTTT.

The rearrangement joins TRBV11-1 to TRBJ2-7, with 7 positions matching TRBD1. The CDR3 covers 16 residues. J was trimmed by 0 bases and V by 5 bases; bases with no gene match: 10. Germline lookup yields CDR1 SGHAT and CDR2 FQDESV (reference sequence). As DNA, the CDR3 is TGTGCCAGCAGCCCACACAGGGGCGGAAGCTCCTACGAGCAGTACTTC. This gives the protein CASSPHRGGSSYEQYF.

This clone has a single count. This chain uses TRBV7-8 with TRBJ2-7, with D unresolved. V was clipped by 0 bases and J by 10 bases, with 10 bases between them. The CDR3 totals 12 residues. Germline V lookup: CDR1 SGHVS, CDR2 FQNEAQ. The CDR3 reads CASSLAQPQQYF. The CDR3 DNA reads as TGTGCCAGCAGCTTAGCCCAGCCGCAACAGTACTTC.

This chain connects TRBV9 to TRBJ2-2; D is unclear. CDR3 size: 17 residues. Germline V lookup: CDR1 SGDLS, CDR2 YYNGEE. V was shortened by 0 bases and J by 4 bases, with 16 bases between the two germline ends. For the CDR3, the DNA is TGTGCCAGCAGCGTAGGTCCGGCCGGGTCGGCCACCGGGGAGCTGTTTTTT. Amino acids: CASSVGPAGSATGELFF.